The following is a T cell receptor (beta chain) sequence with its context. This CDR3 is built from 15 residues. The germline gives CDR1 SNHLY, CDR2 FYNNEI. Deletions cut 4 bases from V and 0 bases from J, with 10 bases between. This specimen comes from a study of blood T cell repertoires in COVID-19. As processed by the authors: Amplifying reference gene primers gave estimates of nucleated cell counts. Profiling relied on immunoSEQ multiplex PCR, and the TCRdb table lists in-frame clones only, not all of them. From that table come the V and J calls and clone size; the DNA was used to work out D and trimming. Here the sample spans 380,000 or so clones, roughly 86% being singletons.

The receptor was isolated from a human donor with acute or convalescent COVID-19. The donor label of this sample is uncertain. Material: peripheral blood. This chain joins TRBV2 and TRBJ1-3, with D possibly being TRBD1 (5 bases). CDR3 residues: CASSVGHSSGNTIYF. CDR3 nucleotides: TGTGCCAGCAGTGTGGGGCATAGCTCTGGAAACACCATATATTTT.